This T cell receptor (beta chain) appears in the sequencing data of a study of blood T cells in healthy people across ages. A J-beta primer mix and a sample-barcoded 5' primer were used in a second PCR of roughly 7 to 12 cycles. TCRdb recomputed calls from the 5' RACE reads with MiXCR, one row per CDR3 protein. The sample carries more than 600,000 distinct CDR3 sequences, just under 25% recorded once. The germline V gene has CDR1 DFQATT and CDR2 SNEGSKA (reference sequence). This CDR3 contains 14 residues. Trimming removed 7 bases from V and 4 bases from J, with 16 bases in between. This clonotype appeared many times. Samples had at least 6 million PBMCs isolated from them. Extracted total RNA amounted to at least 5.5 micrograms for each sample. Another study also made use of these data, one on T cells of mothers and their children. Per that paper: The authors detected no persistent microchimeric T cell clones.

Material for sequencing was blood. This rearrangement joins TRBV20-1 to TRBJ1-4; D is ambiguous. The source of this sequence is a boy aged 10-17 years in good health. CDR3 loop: CSVEDAGDNEKLFF. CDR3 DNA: TGCAGTGTAGAAGACGCGGGAGATAATGAAAAACTGTTTTTT.